Below are 3 T cell receptor beta chains sequenced from a single sample in a study of cytomegalovirus exposure and HLA in healthy donors. The PCR employed 60 Vbeta primers together with 13 Jbeta primers. Some clones are missing from TCRdb's copy, which holds only in-frame ones; the method was immunoSEQ multiplex PCR. The sample holds 120,000 or so clones, roughly 10% seen once. Sequenced input: PBMCs. The receptors were sampled from a woman in her late teens or twenties in good health and CMV-seropositive.

This chain connects TRBV30 to TRBJ2-3; D gene unclear. CDR1 is GTSNPN, CDR2 SVGIG, per germline (reference sequence). The CDR3 has 14 residues. Trimming removed 0 bases at V and 3 bases at J, with 10 bases between. The CDR3, as DNA: TGTGCCTGGAGTGTAGTTTTCGGGACAGATACGCAGTATTTT. Translation: CAWSVVFGTDTQYF.

This chain's CDR3 is CASSPIAEKAFF. CDR3 sequence (DNA): TGTGCCAGCAGCCCTATCGCGGAAAAAGCTTTCTTT. The chain has TRBV7-9 and TRBJ1-1, with D unresolved. The V end lost 5 bases, the J end lost 9 bases, and 13 bases lay between the germline ends. The CDR3 is 12 amino acids. Germline CDR1 SEHNR, CDR2 FQNEAQ (reference sequence).

This clone was found a few times. This sequence joins TRBV4-1 and TRBJ2-1, with 8 bases fitting TRBD2. Germline V gene sequence: CDR1 MGHRA, CDR2 YSYEKL. The V segment lost 10 bases and the J segment 8 bases; nucleotides outside the gene matches: 13. CDR3 size: 14 residues. The CDR3 DNA follows: TGCGCCACCTCCCTAGCGGGTCTGGGGGATGAGCAGTTCTTC. Amino acid sequence: CATSLAGLGDEQFF.